The rows below give T cell receptor beta chains drawn from one sample of a study of human T cells and chemical hapten exposure. Via MiXCR, TCRdb re-called the RACE reads, giving one row per CDR3 protein. The top ten clones hold 2% to 2.5% of a sample with roughly 360,000 distinct CDR3 sequences, approximately 5% of them seen once. The input for sequencing was whole blood, taken in connection with sensitization to the hapten diphenylcyclopropenone (DPC). These receptor sequences come from a woman aged 45-60 years with alopecia areata. Some clones in this sample may be carry-over from other donors' samples. Both conserved end residues are part of each CDR3. The order of the fields is CDR3 length, clone size, V gene, J gene, D gene, CDR3 protein, CDR3 DNA. D genes are given only for firm matches. Rows give clone size only sometimes, using once, few, many, or a class for an expanded clone.

13	many	TRBV7-8	TRBJ2-3	TRBD2	CASRGVWTDTQYF	TGTGCCAGCCGGGGGGTCTGGACAGATACGCAGTATTTT
15	few	TRBV25-1	TRBJ2-3	-	CASREGVSSTDTQYF	TGTGCCAGCAGAGAGGGGGTCTCTAGCACAGATACGCAGTATTTT
15	many	TRBV6-6	TRBJ2-3	TRBD1	CASSSGQYSTDTQYF	TGTGCCAGCAGTTCGGGACAGTATAGCACAGATACGCAGTATTTT
12	-	TRBV20-1	TRBJ2-1	TRBD2	CSAVAGGGEQFF	TGCAGTGCTGTAGCGGGAGGAGGTGAGCAGTTCTTC
15	many	TRBV6-2/TRBV6-3	TRBJ2-1	TRBD2	CASSYSRGREGEQFF	TGTGCCAGCAGTTACTCGAGAGGACGGGAGGGAGAGCAGTTCTTC
18	few	TRBV6-6	TRBJ2-1	TRBD2	CASSYFSPGGTSYNEQFF	TGTGCCAGCAGTTACTTCAGCCCCGGGGGGACGTCCTACAATGAGCAGTTCTTC
13	few	TRBV20-1	TRBJ2-7	-	CSATGLSSYEQYF	TGCAGTGCTACGGGACTTTCCTCCTACGAGCAGTACTTC
19	many	TRBV4-3	TRBJ2-3	TRBD2	CASSQDRSSGRLGTDTQYF	TGCGCCAGCAGCCAAGATAGGTCTAGCGGGAGGCTGGGGACAGATACGCAGTATTTT
15	few	TRBV24-1	TRBJ2-1	TRBD2	CATSDLSGRSNEQFF	TGTGCCACCAGTGATTTGAGCGGGAGAAGTAATGAGCAGTTCTTC
14	many	TRBV27	TRBJ1-1	-	CASRLQGPNTEAFF	TGTGCCAGCAGACTACAGGGACCGAACACTGAAGCTTTCTTT
12	many	TRBV28	TRBJ2-7	-	CASRFGARQAYF	TGTGCCAGCAGGTTTGGGGCGAGACAGGCCTACTTC
20	-	TRBV6-1	TRBJ2-6	TRBD2	CASSTGGASGGLSGANVLTF	TGTGCCAGCAGTACCGGTGGCGCTAGCGGGGGGTTGTCTGGGGCCAACGTCCTGACTTTC
16	-	TRBV7-6	TRBJ2-1	TRBD2	CASSQELAGGLNEQFF	TGTGCCAGCAGCCAAGAACTAGCGGGAGGCCTCAATGAGCAGTTCTTC
13	many	TRBV6-4	TRBJ1-5	-	CASSREANQPQHF	TGTGCCAGCAGCAGGGAGGCAAATCAGCCCCAGCATTTT
13	many	TRBV29-1	TRBJ1-2	-	CSVVEGTYYGYTF	TGCAGCGTTGTAGAGGGGACATACTATGGCTACACCTTC
13	-	TRBV29-1	TRBJ2-2	-	CSVDYRGTGELFF	TGCAGCGTTGACTATAGGGGCACCGGGGAGCTGTTTTTT
16	many	TRBV28	TRBJ2-7	TRBD1	CASSFHRDRVTYEQYF	TGTGCCAGCAGTTTCCACCGGGACAGAGTAACATACGAGCAGTACTTC
14	many	TRBV15	TRBJ2-3	-	CATSRGGGTDTQYF	TGTGCCACCAGCAGAGGCGGAGGGACAGATACGCAGTATTTT
14	few	TRBV10-2	TRBJ1-2	TRBD1	CASRRTGGVYGYTF	TGCGCCAGCAGGAGAACAGGGGGGGTCTATGGCTACACCTTC
16	few	TRBV12-3/TRBV12-4	TRBJ1-1	TRBD1	CASSSGTGGRRAMAFF	TGTGCCAGCAGTTCCGGGACAGGGGGCCGGAGGGCAATGGCTTTCTTT
13	many	TRBV18	TRBJ2-1	-	CASSPRLGNEQFF	TGTGCCAGCTCACCTCGACTGGGTAATGAGCAGTTCTTC
12	many	TRBV10-3	TRBJ1-1	-	CATHTQGGEAFF	TGTGCCACCCACACACAGGGTGGTGAAGCTTTCTTT
13	many	TRBV7-2	TRBJ2-5	TRBD1	CASSPDRVETQYF	TGTGCCAGCAGCCCGGACAGGGTAGAGACCCAGTACTTC
14	many	TRBV27	TRBJ2-1	-	CASRGVTRNNEQFF	TGTGCCAGCAGAGGCGTCACCAGGAACAATGAGCAGTTCTTC
14	many	TRBV5-8	TRBJ1-5	-	CASSLTDNNQPQHF	TGTGCCAGCAGCTTGACAGATAACAATCAGCCCCAGCATTTT